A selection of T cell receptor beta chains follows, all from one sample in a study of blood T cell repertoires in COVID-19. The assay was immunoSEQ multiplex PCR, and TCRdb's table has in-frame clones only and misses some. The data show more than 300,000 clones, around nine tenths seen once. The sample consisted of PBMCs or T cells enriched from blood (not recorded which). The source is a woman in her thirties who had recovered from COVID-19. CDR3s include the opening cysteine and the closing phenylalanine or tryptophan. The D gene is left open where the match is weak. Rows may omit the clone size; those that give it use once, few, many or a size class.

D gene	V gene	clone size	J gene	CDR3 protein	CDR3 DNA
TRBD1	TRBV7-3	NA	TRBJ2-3	CASSSGTGRLTDTQYF	TGTGCCAGCAGCTCCGGGACAGGGCGTCTCACAGATACGCAGTATTTT
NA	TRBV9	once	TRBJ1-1	CASSPGNTEAFF	TGTGCCAGCAGCCCCGGGAACACTGAAGCTTTCTTT
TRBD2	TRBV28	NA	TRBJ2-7	CASSEGLAATYEQYF	TGTGCCAGCAGTGAGGGACTAGCGGCGACCTACGAGCAGTACTTC
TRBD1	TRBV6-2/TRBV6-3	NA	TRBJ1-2	CASSNPGQGLTGGYTF	TGTGCCAGCAGCAATCCGGGACAGGGACTAACGGGTGGCTACACCTTC
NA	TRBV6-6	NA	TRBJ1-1	CASSSPAFF	TGTGCCAGCAGTTCTCCGGCTTTCTTT
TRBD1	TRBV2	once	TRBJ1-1	CASIKTGPDTEAFF	TGTGCCAGCATCAAGACAGGGCCGGACACTGAAGCTTTCTTT
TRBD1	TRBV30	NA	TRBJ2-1	CAWDRGHEQFF	TGTGCCTGGGACAGGGGGCACGAGCAGTTCTTC
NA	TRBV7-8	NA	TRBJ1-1	CASSPRTAEAFF	TGTGCCAGCAGCCCAAGGACAGCTGAAGCTTTCTTT
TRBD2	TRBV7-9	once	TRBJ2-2	CASSSRGGAAHGTGELFF	TGTGCCAGCAGCTCCCGGGGGGGAGCGGCTCATGGGACCGGGGAGCTGTTTTTT
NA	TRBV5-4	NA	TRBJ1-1	CASSPPDILNTEAFF	TGTGCCAGCAGCCCACCGGACATCCTGAACACTGAAGCTTTCTTT
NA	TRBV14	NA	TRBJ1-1	CASSQEAGDLEAFF	TGTGCCAGCAGCCAAGAGGCGGGGGACCTTGAAGCTTTCTTT
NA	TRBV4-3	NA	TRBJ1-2	CASSQQDTYGYTF	TGCGCCAGCAGCCAACAGGATACCTATGGCTACACCTTC
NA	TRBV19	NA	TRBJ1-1	CATLPAAGLEAFF	TGTGCCACTCTCCCGGCAGCGGGTCTCGAAGCTTTCTTT
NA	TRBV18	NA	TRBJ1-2	CASSPAAGRYTF	TGTGCCAGCTCACCGGCTGCGGGGCGCTACACCTTC
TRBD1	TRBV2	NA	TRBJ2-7	CASSRDRDSYEQYF	TGTGCCAGCAGTCGGGACAGGGATAGCTACGAGCAGTACTTC
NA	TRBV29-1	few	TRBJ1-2	CSGLRRGEGYTF	TGCAGCGGCCTGAGGCGGGGGGAAGGCTACACCTTC
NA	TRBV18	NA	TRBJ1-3	CASSPPQGLGGNTIYF	TGTGCCAGCTCACCACCTCAGGGGTTAGGTGGAAACACCATATATTTT
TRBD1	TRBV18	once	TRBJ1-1	CASSPTTGGNTEAFF	TGTGCCAGCTCACCCACGACAGGGGGCAACACTGAAGCTTTCTTT
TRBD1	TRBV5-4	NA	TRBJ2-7	CASSTDRVHEQYF	TGTGCCAGCAGCACGGACAGGGTTCACGAGCAGTACTTC
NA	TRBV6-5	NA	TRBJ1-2	CASTLYEPYGYTF	TGTGCCAGCACCTTATATGAGCCCTATGGCTACACCTTC
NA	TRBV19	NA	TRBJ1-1	CASSRTVVNTEAFF	TGTGCCAGTAGTAGGACAGTAGTGAACACTGAAGCTTTCTTT
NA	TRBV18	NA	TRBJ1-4	CASSPPSQGAEKLFF	TGTGCCAGCTCACCACCGTCCCAGGGTGCCGAAAAACTGTTTTTT
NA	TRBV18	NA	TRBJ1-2	CASSPEARVDYGYTF	TGTGCCAGCTCACCGGAGGCTAGGGTGGACTATGGCTACACCTTC
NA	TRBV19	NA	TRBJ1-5	CASSPYIGGPQHF	TGTGCCAGTAGTCCCTACATCGGGGGGCCCCAGCATTTT
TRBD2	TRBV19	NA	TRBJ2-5	CASSLAGGIQETQYF	TGTGCCAGTAGTCTAGCGGGGGGGATCCAAGAGACCCAGTACTTC
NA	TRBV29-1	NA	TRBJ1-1	CSVERAGLNTEAFF	TGCAGCGTTGAAAGGGCGGGGCTGAACACTGAAGCTTTCTTT
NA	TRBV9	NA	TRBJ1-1	CASSVDGRGRTEAFF	TGTGCCAGCAGCGTAGATGGCAGGGGTCGGACTGAAGCTTTCTTT
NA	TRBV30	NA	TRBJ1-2	CARRAVGANYGYTF	TGTGCCCGTCGCGCGGTTGGGGCAAACTATGGCTACACCTTC
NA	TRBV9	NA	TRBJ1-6	CASSVGLEGPLHF	TGTGCCAGCAGCGTGGGCCTGGAGGGGCCCCTCCACTTT
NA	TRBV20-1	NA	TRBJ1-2	CSASEGRANHYGYTF	TGCAGTGCTAGTGAAGGCAGGGCGAACCACTATGGCTACACCTTC
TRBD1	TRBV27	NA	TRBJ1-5	CASSRTGSWNQPQHF	TGTGCCAGCAGCCGGACAGGTTCGTGGAATCAGCCCCAGCATTTT
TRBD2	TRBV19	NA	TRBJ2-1	CASSGLAAVINEQFF	TGTGCCAGTAGCGGACTAGCGGCGGTGATAAATGAGCAGTTCTTC
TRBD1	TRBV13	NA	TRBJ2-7	CASSRTGQGGHEQYF	TGTGCCAGCAGCCGAACGGGACAGGGTGGCCACGAGCAGTACTTC
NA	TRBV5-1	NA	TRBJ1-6	CASSLDRVNSPLHF	TGCGCCAGCAGCTTGGACAGGGTTAATTCACCCCTCCACTTT
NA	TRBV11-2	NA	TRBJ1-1	CASSLGENTEAFF	TGTGCCAGCAGCTTAGGAGAGAACACTGAAGCTTTCTTT
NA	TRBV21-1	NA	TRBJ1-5	CASSKEMYSQPQHF	TGTGCCAGCAGCAAAGAAATGTATTCTCAGCCCCAGCATTTT
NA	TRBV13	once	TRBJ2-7	CASGPSYSYEQYF	TGTGCCAGCGGCCCGTCTTACTCCTACGAGCAGTACTTC
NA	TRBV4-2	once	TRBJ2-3	CASSQVSQGLGGTDTQYF	TGTGCCAGCAGCCAAGTTAGTCAGGGCCTGGGGGGAACAGATACGCAGTATTTT
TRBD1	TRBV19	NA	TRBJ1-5	CASSTDRGSGNQPQHF	TGTGCCAGTAGTACCGACAGGGGCTCGGGCAATCAGCCCCAGCATTTT
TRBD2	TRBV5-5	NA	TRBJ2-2	CASSREGLNTGELFF	TGTGCCAGCAGCCGGGAGGGCTTAAACACCGGGGAGCTGTTTTTT
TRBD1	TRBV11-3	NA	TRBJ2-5	CASSLGTGEETQYF	TGTGCCAGCAGCCTAGGGACAGGGGAAGAGACCCAGTACTTC
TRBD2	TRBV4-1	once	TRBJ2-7	CASSPAASGVFLEQYF	TGCGCCAGCAGCCCGGCGGCTAGCGGGGTCTTTCTCGAGCAGTACTTC
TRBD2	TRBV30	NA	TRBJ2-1	CAWNTGGTYNEQFF	TGTGCCTGGAATACGGGGGGAACGTACAATGAGCAGTTCTTC
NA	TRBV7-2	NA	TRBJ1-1	CASLAGGGNTEAFF	TGTGCCAGCCTCGCCGGCGGGGGGAACACTGAAGCTTTCTTT
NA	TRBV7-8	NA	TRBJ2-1	CASSLEAGYSYNEQFF	TGTGCCAGCAGCTTAGAGGCAGGGTACTCCTACAATGAGCAGTTCTTC
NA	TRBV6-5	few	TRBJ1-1	CASSPGQTMNTEAFF	TGTGCCAGCAGCCCCGGGCAGACTATGAACACTGAAGCTTTCTTT
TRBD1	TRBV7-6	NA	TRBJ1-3	CASSFRDSSGNTIYF	TGTGCCAGCAGCTTTCGGGACAGCTCTGGAAACACCATATATTTT
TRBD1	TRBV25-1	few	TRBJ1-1	CASSDATGTGATEAFF	TGTGCCAGCAGTGATGCGACGGGGACAGGGGCAACTGAAGCTTTCTTT
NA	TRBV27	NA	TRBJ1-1	CASSPGAGAEAFF	TGTGCCAGCAGCCCCGGGGCAGGGGCTGAAGCTTTCTTT
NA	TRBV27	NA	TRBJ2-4	CASSLLASTENIQYF	TGTGCCAGCAGTTTATTAGCCAGTACGGAAAACATTCAGTACTTC
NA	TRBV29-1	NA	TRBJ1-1	CSVPLANTEAFF	TGCAGCGTTCCCCTGGCGAACACTGAAGCTTTCTTT
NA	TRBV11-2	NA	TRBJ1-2	CASSFSTPLRGYTF	TGTGCCAGCAGCTTTTCGACACCCCTTCGTGGCTACACCTTC
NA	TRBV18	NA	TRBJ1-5	CASSPIGGGAQHF	TGTGCCAGCTCACCAATCGGTGGCGGGGCCCAGCATTTT
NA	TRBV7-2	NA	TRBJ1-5	CASSLDSGGGNQPQHF	TGTGCCAGCAGCTTAGATTCGGGGGGTGGCAATCAGCCCCAGCATTTT